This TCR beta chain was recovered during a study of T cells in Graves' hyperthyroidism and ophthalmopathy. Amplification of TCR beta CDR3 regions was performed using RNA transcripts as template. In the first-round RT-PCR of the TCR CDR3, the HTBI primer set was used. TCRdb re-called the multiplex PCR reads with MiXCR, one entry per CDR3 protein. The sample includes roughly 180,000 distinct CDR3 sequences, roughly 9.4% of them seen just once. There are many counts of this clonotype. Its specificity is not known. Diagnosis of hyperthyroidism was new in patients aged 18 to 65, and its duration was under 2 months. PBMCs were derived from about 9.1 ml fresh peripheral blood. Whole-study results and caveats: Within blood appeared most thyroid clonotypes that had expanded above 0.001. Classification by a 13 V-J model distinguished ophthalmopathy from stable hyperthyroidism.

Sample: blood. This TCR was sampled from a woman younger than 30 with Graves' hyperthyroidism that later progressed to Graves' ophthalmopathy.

The CDR3 reads CASSLWGQGALLNGELFF. The CDR3 nucleotides are TGTGCCAGCAGTTTATGGGGACAGGGGGCGCTTTTAAACGGGGAGCTGTTTTTT. The V gene is TRBV28, the J gene TRBJ2-2; 12 bases agree with TRBD1. The CDR3 runs to 18 residues. Germline assignment: CDR1 MDHEN and CDR2 SYDVKM. Trimming removed 0 bases from V and 7 bases from J; junction bases left unmatched: 9.